One and the same sample provided the 20 T cell receptor beta chains below, sequenced in a study of T-cell memory formation after mild COVID-19. MiXCR was run by TCRdb on the 5' RACE reads, yielding one entry per CDR3 protein. The data contain about 140,000 distinct CDR3 sequences, about 14% of them singletons. Sample: PBMCs or a T cell subset sorted from them (not recorded which). Source of these receptors: an adult woman who had mild COVID-19 (a few samples of this study predate the infection). Cell type and time point are not known.

This rearrangement joins TRBV19 to TRBJ2-1; no reliable D call. Germline loops: CDR1 LNHDA, CDR2 SQIVND (reference sequence). The CDR3 is 17 residues long. Trimming removed 5 bases from V and 10 bases from J, with 27 bases in between. This CDR3 reads CASSPPRAMGLRNEQFF. Written as DNA, the CDR3 is TGTGCCAGTAGTCCCCCAAGGGCGATGGGCCTCCGCAACGAGCAGTTCTTC. Looking up the rest from reference TRBV19 and TRBJ2-1 gives the full variable domain: DGGITQSPKYLFRKEGQNVTLSCEQNLNHDAMYWYRQDPGQGLRLIYYSQIVNDFQKGDIAEGYSVSREKKESFPLTVTSAQKNPTAFYLCASSPPRAMGLRNEQFFGPGTRLTVL.

V and J are TRBV4-1 and TRBJ2-5; TRBD1 is a possible D gene (5 bases). Germline values: CDR1 MGHRA, CDR2 YSYEKL. The CDR3 runs 15 residues. V gave up 4 bases and J gave up 5 bases, with 17 bases separating them. In DNA form, the CDR3 reads TGCGCCAGCAGCCGACTCCTTGACCGACAGGAGACCCAGTACTTC. Its translation: CASSRLLDRQETQYF.

The chain couples TRBV6-5 to TRBJ1-1; tentatively, D is TRBD1 (5 bases). CDR1 and CDR2 from the germline V gene are MNHEY and SVGAGI. This CDR3 comprises 14 residues. V lost 5 bases and J 4 bases, leaving 14 bases between the germline ends. DNA of the CDR3: TGTGCCAGCAGTCCCACAGGATGGTCCACTGAAGCTTTCTTT. Translation gives CASSPTGWSTEAFF.

This clonotype was seen ten or more times. This chain connects TRBV13 to TRBJ2-1, with 7 bases aligning to TRBD2. V was pared by 4 bases and J by 7 bases, with 13 bases of the junction left unmatched. The CDR3 has 16 amino acids. Germline CDR1 and CDR2: PRHDT and FYEKMQ (reference sequence). CDR3 in amino acids: CASSSRSGEGQNEQFF. The CDR3 DNA reads as TGTGCCAGCAGCTCTCGAAGCGGGGAGGGTCAAAATGAGCAGTTCTTC.

This clonotype was counted only a few times. This chain joins TRBV7-2 and TRBJ2-1; 8 bases are a match to TRBD2. CDR1 SGHTA and CDR2 FQGNSA come from the germline V gene. V was clipped by 1 base and J by 16 bases; unmatched bases: 9. The CDR3 length is 13 residues. This CDR3 is CASSLESGLASFF. The CDR3 bases are TGTGCCAGCAGCTTAGAATCTGGACTAGCAAGCTTCTTC.

The rearrangement links TRBV20-1 to TRBJ2-5; 11 bases match TRBD2. The J segment lost 6 bases and the V segment lost 5 bases, leaving 8 bases of the junction unmatched. Germline assignment: CDR1 DFQATT and CDR2 SNEGSKA (reference sequence). The CDR3 has 14 residues. The CDR3 loop is CSAGSGGVRKTQYF. The CDR3 bases are TGCAGTGCTGGTAGCGGGGGGGTTCGGAAGACCCAGTACTTC.

This clonotype has a handful of counts. The rearrangement joins TRBV20-1 to TRBJ1-1; tentatively, D is TRBD1 (5 bases). The CDR3 is made up of 13 amino acids. Trimming took off 1 base at V and 2 bases at J, with 8 bases between the two ends. CDR1 and CDR2 (germline): DFQATT, SNEGSKA (reference sequence). CDR3 sequence (DNA): TGCAGTGCTAGAGCTGGGGGTAACACTGAAGCTTTCTTT. Translation gives CSARAGGNTEAFF.

The genes are TRBV20-1 and TRBJ2-1, with TRBD2 identical over 10 bases. The ends lost 4 bases at V and 0 bases at J; junction bases unmatched: 15. Germline CDR1 DFQATT, CDR2 SNEGSKA (reference sequence). CDR3 length: 19 residues. This chain's CDR3 is CSAIALAGVDRSSYNEQFF. CDR3 bases: TGCAGTGCTATAGCCCTAGCGGGAGTAGACCGGTCCTCCTACAATGAGCAGTTCTTC.

This clonotype was seen at least ten times. The rearrangement uses TRBV5-5 and TRBJ1-5, with a possible D match to TRBD1 (6 bases). CDR3 length: 15 amino acids. V lost 6 bases and J lost 1, with 14 bases in between. Germline assignment: CDR1 SGHKS and CDR2 YYEKEE (reference sequence). The chain's CDR3 is CASTRGQGSNQPQHF. CDR3 nucleotides: TGTGCCAGCACCCGCGGGCAGGGGAGCAATCAGCCCCAGCATTTT.

This clonotype was counted a few times. The V gene is TRBV10-3, the J gene TRBJ2-2; D might be TRBD2 (5 bases). The V gene lost 10 bases and the J gene lost 7 bases, with 13 bases spanning the gap. The CDR3 sequence is 12 residues long. The germline V gene has CDR1 ENHRY and CDR2 SYGVKD. The CDR3 DNA follows: TGTGCCACGACCCAAAGCGGCGGGGAGCTGTTTTTT. Translation: CATTQSGGELFF.

This clonotype was observed many times. The chain has TRBV5-8 and TRBJ2-7, with 9 bases lining up with TRBD1. The CDR3 is 14 residues long. CDR1 is SGHTS, CDR2 YDEGEE, per germline. V shed 4 bases, J shed 4 bases, and the junction held 6 bases outside the gene matches. The CDR3 DNA reads TGTGCCAGCAGCCTGGGACAGGGTTTGTACGAGCAGTACTTC. It codes for CASSLGQGLYEQYF.

The genes are TRBV5-1 and TRBJ1-2, with TRBD1 identical over 8 bases. The CDR3 spans 15 residues. V shed 7 bases, J shed 4 bases, and the junction held 12 bases outside the gene matches. Germline CDR1 is SGHRS and CDR2 is YFSETQ. The CDR3 DNA is TGCGCCAGCGATCCTGGACAGGGACCTTCCTATGGCTACACCTTC. Protein sequence: CASDPGQGPSYGYTF. Based on the CDR3 plus reference TRBV5-1 and TRBJ1-2, the full variable domain is KAGVTQTPRYLIKTRGQQVTLSCSPISGHRSVSWYQQTPGQGLQFLFEYFSETQRNKGNFPGRFSGRQFSNSRSEMNVSTLELGDSALYLCASDPGQGPSYGYTFGSGTRLTVV.

The chain links TRBV12-3 or TRBV12-4 to TRBJ2-1, with no clear D. This CDR3 has 13 residues. V was trimmed by 1 base and J by 4 bases, leaving 5 bases between them. In DNA, the CDR3 is TGTGCCAGCAGTTTAGGGAAATACAATGAGCAGTTCTTC. Translation: CASSLGKYNEQFF.

This clonotype was seen a few times. This rearrangement joins TRBV12-3 or TRBV12-4 to TRBJ2-5, with D unclear. The CDR3 has 13 residues. V lost 6 bases and J 0 bases, leaving 8 bases between the germline ends. CDR3 DNA sequence: TGTGCCAGCAGCCTTGGACACCAAGAGACCCAGTACTTC. It encodes CASSLGHQETQYF.

Only a few counts were recorded for this clonotype. The chain uses TRBV19 and TRBJ2-7, with no clear D. This CDR3 region has 12 residues. The V and J ends lost 7 bases and 0 bases respectively, with 7 bases between them. Germline V CDR1 and CDR2: LNHDA, SQIVND (reference sequence). The CDR3 sequence is CASTRSSYEQYF. CDR3 coding DNA: TGTGCCAGTACCAGGAGCTCCTACGAGCAGTACTTC. The full variable domain, completed using reference TRBV19 and TRBJ2-7, is DGGITQSPKYLFRKEGQNVTLSCEQNLNHDAMYWYRQDPGQGLRLIYYSQIVNDFQKGDIAEGYSVSREKKESFPLTVTSAQKNPTAFYLCASTRSSYEQYFGPGTRLTVT.

This clonotype has a count of ten or more. The chain is built from TRBV30 and TRBJ2-3, with 10 nucleotides matching TRBD2. V gave up 0 bases and J gave up 2 bases; unmatched junction bases: 2. The V gene's germline CDR1 is GTSNPN and CDR2 SVGIG (reference sequence). The CDR3 runs to 15 residues. CDR3 sequence: CAWSVSGGATDTQYF. The CDR3 DNA is TGTGCCTGGAGTGTGAGCGGGGGGGCCACAGATACGCAGTATTTT.

J is TRBJ2-7 and V is TRBV11-1; tentatively, D is TRBD1 (5 bases). Germline loops: CDR1 SGHAT, CDR2 FQDESV (reference sequence). The CDR3 length is 17 residues. Trimming removed 0 bases at V and 2 bases at J, with 17 bases between. This CDR3 is CASSLASGQGRAYEQYF. CDR3 DNA: TGTGCCAGCAGCTTAGCTTCCGGGCAGGGAAGGGCCTACGAGCAGTACTTC.

The rearrangement uses TRBV4-2 and TRBJ2-3; 9 bases agree with TRBD2. The CDR3 length is 16 residues. In germline, CDR1 is LGHNA, CDR2 YNFKEQ. The V gene end was trimmed by 1 base and the J gene end by 1 base; junction bases not matched to a gene: 3. The CDR3 DNA is TGTGCCAGCAGCCAAGTAGTAGCGGGGGGCACAGATACGCAGTATTTT. Translated, it gives CASSQVVAGGTDTQYF.

In nucleotides, the CDR3 is TGTGCCAGCAGTTTCCTAGCGGCCTTCACAGATACGCAGTATTTT. This codes for CASSFLAAFTDTQYF. The chain combines TRBV12-3 or TRBV12-4 with TRBJ2-3; TRBD2 aligns across 7 bases. This CDR3 is 15 amino acids long. With 3 bases clipped from V and 2 bases from J, the junction kept 5 bases outside the gene matches.

Only a few counts were recorded for this clonotype. This chain connects TRBV9 to TRBJ2-7, with 7 bases matching TRBD1. Germline V gene sequence: CDR1 SGDLS, CDR2 YYNGEE. After removal of 0 bases from V and 2 bases from J, the junction contained 5 bases not matched to a gene. The CDR3 is made up of 15 amino acids. The CDR3 here is CASSVGTGFPYEQYF. In DNA, the CDR3 is TGTGCCAGCAGCGTAGGGACAGGTTTCCCCTACGAGCAGTACTTC.